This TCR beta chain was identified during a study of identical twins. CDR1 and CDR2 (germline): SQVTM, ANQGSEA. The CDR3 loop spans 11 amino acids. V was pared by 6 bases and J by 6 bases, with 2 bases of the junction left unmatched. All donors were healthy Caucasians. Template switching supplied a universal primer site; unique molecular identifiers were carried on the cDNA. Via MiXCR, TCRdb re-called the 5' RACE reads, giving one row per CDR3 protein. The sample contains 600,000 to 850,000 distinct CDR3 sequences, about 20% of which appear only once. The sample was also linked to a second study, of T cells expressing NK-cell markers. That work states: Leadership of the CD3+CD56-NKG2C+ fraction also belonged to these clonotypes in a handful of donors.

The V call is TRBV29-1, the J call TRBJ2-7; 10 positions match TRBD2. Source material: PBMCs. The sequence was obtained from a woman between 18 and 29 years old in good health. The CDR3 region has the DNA TGCAGCGTCCAGCGGGGGGGCGAGCAGTACTTC. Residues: CSVQRGGEQYF.